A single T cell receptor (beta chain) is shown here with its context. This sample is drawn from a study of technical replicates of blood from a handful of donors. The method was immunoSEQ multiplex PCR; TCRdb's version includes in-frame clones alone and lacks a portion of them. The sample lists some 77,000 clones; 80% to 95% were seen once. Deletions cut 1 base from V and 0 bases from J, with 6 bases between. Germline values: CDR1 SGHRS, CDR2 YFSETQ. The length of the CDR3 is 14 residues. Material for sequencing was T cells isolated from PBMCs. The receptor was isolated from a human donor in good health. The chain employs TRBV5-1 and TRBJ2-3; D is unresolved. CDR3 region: CASSLTASTDTQYF. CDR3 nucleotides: TGCGCCAGCAGCTTGACAGCTAGCACAGATACGCAGTATTTT.